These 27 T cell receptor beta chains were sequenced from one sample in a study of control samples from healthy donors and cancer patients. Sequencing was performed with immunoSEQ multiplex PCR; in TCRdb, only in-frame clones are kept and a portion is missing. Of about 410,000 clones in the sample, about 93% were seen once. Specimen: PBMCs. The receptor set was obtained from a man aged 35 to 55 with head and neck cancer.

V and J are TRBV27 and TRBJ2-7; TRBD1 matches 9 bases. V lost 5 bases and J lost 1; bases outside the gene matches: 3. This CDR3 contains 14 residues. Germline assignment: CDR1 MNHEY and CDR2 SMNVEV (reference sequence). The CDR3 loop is CASSTGTGSYEQYF. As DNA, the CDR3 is TGTGCCAGCAGTACCGGGACAGGGTCCTACGAGCAGTACTTC.

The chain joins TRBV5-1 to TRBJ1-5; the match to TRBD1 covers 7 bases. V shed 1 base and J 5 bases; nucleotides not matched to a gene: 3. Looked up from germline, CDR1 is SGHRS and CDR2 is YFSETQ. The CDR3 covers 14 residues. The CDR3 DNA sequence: TGCGCCAGCAGCTTGCAGGGGGGCGATCAGCCCCAGCATTTT. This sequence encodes CASSLQGGDQPQHF. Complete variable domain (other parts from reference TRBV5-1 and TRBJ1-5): KAGVTQTPRYLIKTRGQQVTLSCSPISGHRSVSWYQQTPGQGLQFLFEYFSETQRNKGNFPGRFSGRQFSNSRSEMNVSTLELGDSALYLCASSLQGGDQPQHFGDGTRLSIL.

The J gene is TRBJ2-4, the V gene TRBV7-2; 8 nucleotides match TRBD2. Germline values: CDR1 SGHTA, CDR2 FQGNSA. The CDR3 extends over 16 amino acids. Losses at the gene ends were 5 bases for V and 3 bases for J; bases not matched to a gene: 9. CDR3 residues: CASSPREGDGKNIQYF. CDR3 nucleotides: TGTGCCAGCAGCCCTCGGGAGGGTGATGGCAAAAACATTCAGTACTTC.

CDR3 amino acids: CASRGDGYYSGNTIYF. For the CDR3, the DNA is TGCGCCAGCAGGGGAGACGGATATTACTCTGGAAACACCATATATTTT. The chain carries TRBV4-1 and TRBJ1-3; D remains ambiguous. The CDR3 runs to 16 residues. CDR1 and CDR2 (germline): MGHRA, YSYEKL. The ends were cut back, 6 bases at V and 0 bases at J, with 15 bases in the middle.

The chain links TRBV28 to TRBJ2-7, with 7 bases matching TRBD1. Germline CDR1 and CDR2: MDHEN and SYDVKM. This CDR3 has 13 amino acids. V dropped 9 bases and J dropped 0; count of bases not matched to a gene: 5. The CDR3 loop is CARQGSSSYEQYF. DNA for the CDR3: TGTGCCAGACAGGGGTCCAGCTCCTACGAGCAGTACTTC.

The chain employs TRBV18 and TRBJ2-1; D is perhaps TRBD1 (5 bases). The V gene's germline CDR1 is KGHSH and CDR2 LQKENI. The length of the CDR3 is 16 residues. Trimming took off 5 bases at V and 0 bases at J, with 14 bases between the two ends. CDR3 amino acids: CASSLSGFTSYNEQFF. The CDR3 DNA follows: TGTGCCAGCTCATTGTCAGGGTTTACCTCCTACAATGAGCAGTTCTTC.

DNA of the CDR3: TGTGCCAGCAGCCCGCGGACTAGCGTCCCCCGAGAGACCCAGTACTTC. Translating gives CASSPRTSVPRETQYF. V and J are TRBV3-1 (or the pseudogene TRBV3-2) and TRBJ2-5, with 9 positions matching TRBD2. This CDR3 contains 16 residues. With V trimmed by 4 bases and J by 4 bases, 10 bases remained unmatched. CDR1 is LGHDT and CDR2 is YNNKEL in the germline V gene (reference sequence).

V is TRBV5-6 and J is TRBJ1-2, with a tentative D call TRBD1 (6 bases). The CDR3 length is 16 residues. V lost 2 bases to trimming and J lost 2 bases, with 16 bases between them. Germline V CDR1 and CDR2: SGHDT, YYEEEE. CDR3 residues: CASSFLQRGRNYGYTF. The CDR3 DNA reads TGTGCCAGCAGCTTTTTGCAGAGGGGGAGGAACTATGGCTACACCTTC.

CDR3 protein: CASSSGTGVGYTF. The DNA of the CDR3 is TGTGCCAGCAGCTCCGGGACAGGGGTTGGCTACACCTTC. The chain combines TRBV7-2 with TRBJ1-2; the match to TRBD1 covers 10 bases. With 4 bases clipped from V and 7 bases from J, the junction kept 3 bases outside the gene matches. Germline CDR1 SGHTA, CDR2 FQGNSA. This CDR3 is 13 amino acids long.

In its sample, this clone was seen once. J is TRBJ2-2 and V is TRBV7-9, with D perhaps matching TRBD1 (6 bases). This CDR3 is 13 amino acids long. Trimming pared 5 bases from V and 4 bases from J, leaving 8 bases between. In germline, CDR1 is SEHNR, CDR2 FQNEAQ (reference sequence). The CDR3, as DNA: TGTGCCAGCAGCCCACAGGGCACCGGGGAGCTGTTTTTT. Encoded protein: CASSPQGTGELFF.

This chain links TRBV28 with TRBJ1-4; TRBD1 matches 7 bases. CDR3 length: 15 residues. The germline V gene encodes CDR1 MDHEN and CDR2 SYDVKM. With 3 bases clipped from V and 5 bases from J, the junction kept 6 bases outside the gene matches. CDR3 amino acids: CASSFREGANEKLFF. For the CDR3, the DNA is TGTGCCAGCAGTTTTCGGGAGGGGGCCAATGAAAAACTGTTTTTT.

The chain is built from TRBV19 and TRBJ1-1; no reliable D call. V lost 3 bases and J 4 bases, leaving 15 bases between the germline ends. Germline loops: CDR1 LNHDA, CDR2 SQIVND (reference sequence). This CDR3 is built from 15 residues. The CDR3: CASSIPHGLITEAFF. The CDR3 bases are TGTGCCAGTAGTATCCCCCACGGCCTTATCACTGAAGCTTTCTTT.

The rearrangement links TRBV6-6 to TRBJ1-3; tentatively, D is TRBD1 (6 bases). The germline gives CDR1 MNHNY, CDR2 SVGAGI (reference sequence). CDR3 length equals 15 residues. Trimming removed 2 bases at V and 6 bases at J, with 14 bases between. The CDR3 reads CASSYGAGVVNTIYF. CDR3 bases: TGTGCCAGCAGTTACGGAGCAGGGGTTGTAAACACCATATATTTT.

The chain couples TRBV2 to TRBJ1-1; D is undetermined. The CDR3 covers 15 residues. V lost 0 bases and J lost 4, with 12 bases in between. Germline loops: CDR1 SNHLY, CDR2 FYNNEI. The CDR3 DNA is TGTGCCAGCAGTGAAGCGCGCACAGCCATCACTGAAGCTTTCTTT. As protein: CASSEARTAITEAFF.

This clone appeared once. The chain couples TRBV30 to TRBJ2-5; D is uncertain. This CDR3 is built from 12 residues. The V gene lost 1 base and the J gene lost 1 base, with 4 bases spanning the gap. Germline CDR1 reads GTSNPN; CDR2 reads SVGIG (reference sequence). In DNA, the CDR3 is TGTGCCTGGAGTGGCTCCCAAGAGACCCAGTACTTC. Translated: CAWSGSQETQYF.

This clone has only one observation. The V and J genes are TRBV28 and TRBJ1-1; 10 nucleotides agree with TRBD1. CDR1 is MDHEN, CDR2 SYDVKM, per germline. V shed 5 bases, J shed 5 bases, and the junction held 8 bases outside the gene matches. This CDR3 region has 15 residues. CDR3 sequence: CASSIGTGVWTEAFF. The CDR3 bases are TGTGCCAGCAGTATAGGGACAGGGGTTTGGACTGAAGCTTTCTTT. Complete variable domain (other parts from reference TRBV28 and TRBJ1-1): DVKVTQSSRYLVKRTGEKVFLECVQDMDHENMFWYRQDPGLGLRLIYFSYDVKMKEKGDIPEGYSVSREKKERFSLILESASTNQTSMYLCASSIGTGVWTEAFFGQGTRLTVV.

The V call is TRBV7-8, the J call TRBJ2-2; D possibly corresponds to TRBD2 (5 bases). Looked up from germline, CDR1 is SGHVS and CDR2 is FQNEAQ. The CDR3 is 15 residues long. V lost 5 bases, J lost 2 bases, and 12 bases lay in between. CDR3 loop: CASSPNGVNTGELFF. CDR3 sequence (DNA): TGTGCCAGCAGCCCTAACGGGGTTAACACCGGGGAGCTGTTTTTT. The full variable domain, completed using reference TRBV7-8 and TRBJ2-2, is GAGVSQSPRYKVAKRGQDVALRCDPISGHVSLFWYQQALGQGPEFLTYFQNEAQLDKSGLPSDRFFAERPEGSVSTLKIQRTQQEDSAVYLCASSPNGVNTGELFFGEGSRLTVL.

CDR3 DNA: TGTGCCAGTAGTATTGCGACAGGCTTGGAAGAGACCCAGTACTTC. The encoded protein is CASSIATGLEETQYF. The chain combines TRBV19 with TRBJ2-5, with D tentatively TRBD1 (6 bases). CDR3 length equals 15 residues. V lost 3 bases and J lost 3, with 14 bases in between. Germline-derived CDR1 and CDR2 are LNHDA and SQIVND (reference sequence).

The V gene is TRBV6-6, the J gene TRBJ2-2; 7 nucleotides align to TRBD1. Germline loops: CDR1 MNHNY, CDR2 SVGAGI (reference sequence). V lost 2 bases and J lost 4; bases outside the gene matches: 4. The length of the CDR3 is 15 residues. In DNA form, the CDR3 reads TGTGCCAGCAGTTACCGACAGGGAACCACCGGGGAGCTGTTTTTT. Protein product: CASSYRQGTTGELFF.

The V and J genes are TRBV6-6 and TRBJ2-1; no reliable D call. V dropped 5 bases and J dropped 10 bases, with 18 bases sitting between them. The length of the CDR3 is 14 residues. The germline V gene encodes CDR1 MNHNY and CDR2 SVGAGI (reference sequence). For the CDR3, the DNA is TGTGCCAGCAGTCTCCCGGTGGCATTCTTGGAGCAGTTCTTC. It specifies CASSLPVAFLEQFF.

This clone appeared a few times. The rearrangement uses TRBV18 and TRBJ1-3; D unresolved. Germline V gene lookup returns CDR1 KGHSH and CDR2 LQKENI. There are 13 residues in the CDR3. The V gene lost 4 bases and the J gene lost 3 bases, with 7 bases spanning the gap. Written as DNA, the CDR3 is TGTGCCAGCTCACAGGGTTATGGAAACACCATATATTTT. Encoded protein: CASSQGYGNTIYF.

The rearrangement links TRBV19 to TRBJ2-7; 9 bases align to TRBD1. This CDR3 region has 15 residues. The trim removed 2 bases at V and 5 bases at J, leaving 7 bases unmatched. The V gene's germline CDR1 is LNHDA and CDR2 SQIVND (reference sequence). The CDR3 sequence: CASSIFGQGSHEQYF. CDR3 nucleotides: TGTGCCAGTAGTATATTTGGACAGGGGAGCCACGAGCAGTACTTC.

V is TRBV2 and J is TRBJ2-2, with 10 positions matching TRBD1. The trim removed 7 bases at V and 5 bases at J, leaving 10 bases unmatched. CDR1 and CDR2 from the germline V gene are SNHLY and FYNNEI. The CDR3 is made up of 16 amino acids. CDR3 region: CASTGTGERLTGELFF. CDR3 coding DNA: TGTGCCAGCACCGGGACAGGGGAACGATTGACCGGGGAGCTGTTTTTT.

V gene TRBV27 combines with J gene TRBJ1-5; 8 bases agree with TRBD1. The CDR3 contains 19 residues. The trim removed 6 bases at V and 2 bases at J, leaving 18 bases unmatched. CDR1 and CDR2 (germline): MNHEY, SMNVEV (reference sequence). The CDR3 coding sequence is TGTGCCAGCAGCCCGGGACAGGTCGTAAATCGCTGGGGCAATCAGCCCCAGCATTTT. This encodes CASSPGQVVNRWGNQPQHF.

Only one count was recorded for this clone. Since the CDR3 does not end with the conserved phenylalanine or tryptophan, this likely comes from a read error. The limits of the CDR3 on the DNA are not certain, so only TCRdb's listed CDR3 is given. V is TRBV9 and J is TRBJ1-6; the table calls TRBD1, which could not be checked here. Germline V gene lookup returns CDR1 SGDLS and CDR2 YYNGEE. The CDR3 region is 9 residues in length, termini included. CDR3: CASSPIRAG.

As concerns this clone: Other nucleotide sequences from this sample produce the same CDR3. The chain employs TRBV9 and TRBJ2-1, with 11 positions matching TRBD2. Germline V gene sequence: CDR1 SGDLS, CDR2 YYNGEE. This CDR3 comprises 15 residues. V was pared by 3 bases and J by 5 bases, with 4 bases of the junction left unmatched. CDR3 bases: TGTGCCAGCAGCGCCGGGACTAGCGGCAACAATGAGCAGTTCTTC. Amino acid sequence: CASSAGTSGNNEQFF.

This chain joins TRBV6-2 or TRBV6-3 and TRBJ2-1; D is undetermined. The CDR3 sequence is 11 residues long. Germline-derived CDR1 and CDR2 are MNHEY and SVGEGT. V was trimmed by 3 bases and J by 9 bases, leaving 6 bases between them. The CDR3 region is CASSYSGEQFF. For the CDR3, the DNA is TGTGCCAGCAGTTATAGTGGTGAGCAGTTCTTC.